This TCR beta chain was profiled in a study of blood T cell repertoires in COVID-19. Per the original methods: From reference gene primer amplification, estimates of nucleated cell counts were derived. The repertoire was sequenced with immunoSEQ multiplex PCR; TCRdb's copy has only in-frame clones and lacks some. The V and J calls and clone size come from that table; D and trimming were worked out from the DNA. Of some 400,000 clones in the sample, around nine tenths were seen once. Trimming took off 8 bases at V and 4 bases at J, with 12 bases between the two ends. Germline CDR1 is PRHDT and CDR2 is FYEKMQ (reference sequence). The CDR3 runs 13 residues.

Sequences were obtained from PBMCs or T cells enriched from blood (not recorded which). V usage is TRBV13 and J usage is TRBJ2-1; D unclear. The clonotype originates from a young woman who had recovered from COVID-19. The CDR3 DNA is TGTGCCAGCGAGAGCGCGCAGTACAATGAGCAGTTCTTC. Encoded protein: CASESAQYNEQFF.